In its sample, the clone carrying this T cell receptor beta chain was seen a few times. Its matching antigen is unknown. RNA transcripts served as the template for amplifying TCR beta CDR3 regions. An initial round of RT-PCR targeting the TCR CDR3 relied on the HTBI primer set. TCRdb ran MiXCR on the multiplex PCR reads and lists one entry per CDR3 protein. Among 500,000 to 650,000 distinct CDR3 sequences listed, roughly 18% were seen once. This sample stems from a study of T cells in Graves' hyperthyroidism and ophthalmopathy. Study findings and constraints: Most clonotypes expanded in thyroid above 0.001 were likewise present in blood.

This CDR3 is 13 amino acids long. CDR1 and CDR2 (germline): ENHRY, SYGVKD. The V and J ends lost 6 bases and 1 base respectively, with 7 bases between them. For ophthalmopathy patients, the Clinical Activity Score was at least 3 and the NOSPECS grade at least 4; duration was under 3 months. This chain links TRBV10-3 with TRBJ1-5; D possibly corresponds to TRBD1 (6 bases). This clonotype was obtained from a young woman with Graves' ophthalmopathy. The specimen sequenced was blood. As DNA, the CDR3 is TGTGCCATCAGAGGGGGGAGCAATCAGCCCCAGCATTTT. This codes for CAIRGGSNQPQHF.